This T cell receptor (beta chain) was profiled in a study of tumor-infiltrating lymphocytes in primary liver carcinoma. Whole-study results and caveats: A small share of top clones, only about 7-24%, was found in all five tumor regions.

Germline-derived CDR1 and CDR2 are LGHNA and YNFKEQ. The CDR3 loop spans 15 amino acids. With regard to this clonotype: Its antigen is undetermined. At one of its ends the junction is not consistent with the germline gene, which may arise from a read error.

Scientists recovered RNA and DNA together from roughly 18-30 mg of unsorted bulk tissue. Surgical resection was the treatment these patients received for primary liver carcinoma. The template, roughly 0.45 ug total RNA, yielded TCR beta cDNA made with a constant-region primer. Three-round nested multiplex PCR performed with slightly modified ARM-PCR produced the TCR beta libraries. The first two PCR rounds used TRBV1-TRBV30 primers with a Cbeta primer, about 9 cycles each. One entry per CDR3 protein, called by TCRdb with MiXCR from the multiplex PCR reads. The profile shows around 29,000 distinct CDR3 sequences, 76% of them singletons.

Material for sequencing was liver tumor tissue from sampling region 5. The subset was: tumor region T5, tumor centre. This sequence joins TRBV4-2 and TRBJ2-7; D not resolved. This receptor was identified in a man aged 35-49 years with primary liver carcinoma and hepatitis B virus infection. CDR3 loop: CTSSQLAGDQYEQYF. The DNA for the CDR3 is TGTACCAGCAGCCAATTAGCTGGTGATCAATACGAGCAGTACTTC.